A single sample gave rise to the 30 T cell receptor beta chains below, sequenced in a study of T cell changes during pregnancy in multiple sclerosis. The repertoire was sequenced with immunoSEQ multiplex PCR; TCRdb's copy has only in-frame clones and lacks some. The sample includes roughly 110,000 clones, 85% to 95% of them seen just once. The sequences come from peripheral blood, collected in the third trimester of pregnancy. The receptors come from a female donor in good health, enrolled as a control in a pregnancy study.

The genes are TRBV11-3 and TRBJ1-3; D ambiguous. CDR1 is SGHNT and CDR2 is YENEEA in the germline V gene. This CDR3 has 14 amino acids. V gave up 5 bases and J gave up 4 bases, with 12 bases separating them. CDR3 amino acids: CASSRVTRGNTIYF. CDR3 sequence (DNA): TGTGCCAGCAGCCGGGTTACTAGAGGAAACACCATATATTTT.

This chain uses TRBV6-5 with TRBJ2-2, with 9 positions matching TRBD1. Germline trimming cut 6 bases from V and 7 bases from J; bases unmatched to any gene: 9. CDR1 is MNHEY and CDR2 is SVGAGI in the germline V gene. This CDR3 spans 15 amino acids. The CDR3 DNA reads TGTGCCAGCAGGGGCGGGACAGGGTCTAACGGGGAGCTGTTTTTT. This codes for CASRGGTGSNGELFF.

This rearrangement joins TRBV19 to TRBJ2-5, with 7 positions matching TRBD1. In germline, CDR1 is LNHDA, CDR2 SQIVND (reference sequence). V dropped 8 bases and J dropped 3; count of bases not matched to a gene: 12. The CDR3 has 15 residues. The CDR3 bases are TGTGCCAGTTCCGCCCTCCGGGACAGAGAAGAGACCCAGTACTTC. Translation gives CASSALRDREETQYF.

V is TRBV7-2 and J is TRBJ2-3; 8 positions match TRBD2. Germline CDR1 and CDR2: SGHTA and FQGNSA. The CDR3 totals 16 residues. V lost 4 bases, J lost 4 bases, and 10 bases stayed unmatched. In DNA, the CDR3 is TGTGCCAGCAGCTGGGCGGGGGGAAGCGGGGCAGATACGCAGTATTTT. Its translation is CASSWAGGSGADTQYF.

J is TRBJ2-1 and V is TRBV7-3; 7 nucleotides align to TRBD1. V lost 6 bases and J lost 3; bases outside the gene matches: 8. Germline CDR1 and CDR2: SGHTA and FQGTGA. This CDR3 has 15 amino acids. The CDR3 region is CASSPSGQNYNEQFF. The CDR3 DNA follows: TGTGCCAGCAGTCCGTCGGGACAGAACTACAATGAGCAGTTCTTC. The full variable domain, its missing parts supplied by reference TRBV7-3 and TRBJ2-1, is GAGVSQTPSNKVTEKGKYVELRCDPISGHTALYWYRQSLGQGPEFLIYFQGTGAADDSGLPNDRFFAVRPEGSVSTLKIQRTERGDSAVYLCASSPSGQNYNEQFFGPGTRLTVL.

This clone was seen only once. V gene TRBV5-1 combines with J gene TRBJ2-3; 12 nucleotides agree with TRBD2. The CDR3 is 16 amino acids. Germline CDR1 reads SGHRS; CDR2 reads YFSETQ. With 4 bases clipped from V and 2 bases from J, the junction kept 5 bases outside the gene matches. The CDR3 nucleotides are TGCGCCAGCAGCGCCCGACTAGCGGGGGCCACAGATACGCAGTATTTT. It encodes CASSARLAGATDTQYF.

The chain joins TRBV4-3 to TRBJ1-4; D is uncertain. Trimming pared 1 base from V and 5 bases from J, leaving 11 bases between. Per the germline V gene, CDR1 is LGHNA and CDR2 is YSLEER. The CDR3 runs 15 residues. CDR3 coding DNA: TGCGCCAGCAGCCAAGCTAGCGGATTGAATGAAAAACTGTTTTTT. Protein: CASSQASGLNEKLFF.

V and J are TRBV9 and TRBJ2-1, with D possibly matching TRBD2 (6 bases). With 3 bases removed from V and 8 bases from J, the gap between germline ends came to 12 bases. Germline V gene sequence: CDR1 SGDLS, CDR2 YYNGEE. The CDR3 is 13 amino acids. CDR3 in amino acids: CASSARRVHEQFF. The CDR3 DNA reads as TGTGCCAGCAGCGCCCGGAGGGTCCATGAGCAGTTCTTC.

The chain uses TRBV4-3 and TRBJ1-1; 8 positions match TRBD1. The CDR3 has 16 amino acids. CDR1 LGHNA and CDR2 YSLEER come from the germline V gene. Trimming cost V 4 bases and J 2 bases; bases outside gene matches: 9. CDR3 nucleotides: TGCGCCAGCAGCCCCGGGACAGGCGACCTAAACACTGAAGCTTTCTTT. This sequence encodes CASSPGTGDLNTEAFF.

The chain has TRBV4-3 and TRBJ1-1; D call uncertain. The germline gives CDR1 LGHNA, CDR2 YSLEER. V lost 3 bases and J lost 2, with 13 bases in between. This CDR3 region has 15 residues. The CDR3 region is CASSQYGAPNTEAFF. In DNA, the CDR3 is TGCGCCAGCAGCCAGTACGGAGCTCCAAACACTGAAGCTTTCTTT.

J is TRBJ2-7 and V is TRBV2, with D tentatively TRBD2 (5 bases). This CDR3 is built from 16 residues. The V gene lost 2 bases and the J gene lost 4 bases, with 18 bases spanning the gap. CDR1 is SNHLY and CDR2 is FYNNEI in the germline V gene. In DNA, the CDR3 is TGTGCCAGCAGTGAATTGGAGACGGAGGTGAGGTACGAGCAGTACTTC. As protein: CASSELETEVRYEQYF.

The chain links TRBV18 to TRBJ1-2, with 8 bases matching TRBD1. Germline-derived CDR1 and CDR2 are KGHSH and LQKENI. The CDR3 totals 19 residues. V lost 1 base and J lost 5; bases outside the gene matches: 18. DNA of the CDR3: TGTGCCAGCTCACCACGGGCCCTTCAGGACAGGGACCTATCTTATGGCTACACCTTC. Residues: CASSPRALQDRDLSYGYTF. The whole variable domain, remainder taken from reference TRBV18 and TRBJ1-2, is NAGVMQNPRHLVRRRGQEARLRCSPMKGHSHVYWYRQLPEEGLKFMVYLQKENIIDESGMPKERFSAEFPKEGPSILRIQQVVRGDSAAYFCASSPRALQDRDLSYGYTFGSGTRLTVV.

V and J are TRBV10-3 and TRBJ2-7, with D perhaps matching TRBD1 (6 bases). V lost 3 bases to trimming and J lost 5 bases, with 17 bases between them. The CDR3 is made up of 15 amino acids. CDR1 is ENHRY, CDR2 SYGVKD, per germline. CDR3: CAISDRDTVHDEQYF. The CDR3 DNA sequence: TGTGCCATCAGTGACCGGGACACCGTACACGACGAGCAGTACTTC.

The CDR3 DNA sequence: TGTGCCAGTAGTACACCGGAGGGCTTCTATGGCTACACCTTC. Amino acid sequence: CASSTPEGFYGYTF. This chain connects TRBV19 to TRBJ1-2; the D is unclear. This CDR3 comprises 14 residues. Trimming shortened V by 4 bases and J by 4 bases, and 13 bases separated the two germline ends. Germline CDR1 reads LNHDA; CDR2 reads SQIVND (reference sequence).

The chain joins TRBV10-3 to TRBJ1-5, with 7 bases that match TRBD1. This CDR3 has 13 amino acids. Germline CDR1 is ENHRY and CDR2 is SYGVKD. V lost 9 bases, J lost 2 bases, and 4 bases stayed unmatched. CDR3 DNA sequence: TGTGCCATTTCCGGGACAGGCAATCAGCCCCAGCATTTT. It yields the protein CAISGTGNQPQHF.

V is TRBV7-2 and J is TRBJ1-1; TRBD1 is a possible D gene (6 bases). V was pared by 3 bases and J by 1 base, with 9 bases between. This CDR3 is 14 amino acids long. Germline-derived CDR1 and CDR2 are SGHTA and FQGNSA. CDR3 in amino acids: CASSFGQRNTEAFF. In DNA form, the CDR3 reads TGTGCCAGCAGCTTCGGACAGAGGAACACTGAAGCTTTCTTT. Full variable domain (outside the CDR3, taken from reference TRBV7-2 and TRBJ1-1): GAGVSQSPSNKVTEKGKDVELRCDPISGHTALYWYRQSLGQGLEFLIYFQGNSAPDKSGLPSDRFSAERTGGSVSTLTIQRTQQEDSAVYLCASSFGQRNTEAFFGQGTRLTVV.

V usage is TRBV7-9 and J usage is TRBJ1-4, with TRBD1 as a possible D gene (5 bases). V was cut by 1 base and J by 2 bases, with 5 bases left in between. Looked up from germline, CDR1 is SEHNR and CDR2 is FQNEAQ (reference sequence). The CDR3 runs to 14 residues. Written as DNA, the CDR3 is TGTGCCAGCAGCTTAGGACAGACTAATGAAAAACTGTTTTTT. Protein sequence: CASSLGQTNEKLFF.

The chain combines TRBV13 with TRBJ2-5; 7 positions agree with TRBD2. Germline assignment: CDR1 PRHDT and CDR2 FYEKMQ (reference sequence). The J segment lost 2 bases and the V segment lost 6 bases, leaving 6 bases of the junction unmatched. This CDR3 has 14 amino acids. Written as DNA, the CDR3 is TGTGCCAGCAGTCCAGCGGGGCAGCAAGAGACCCAGTACTTC. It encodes CASSPAGQQETQYF. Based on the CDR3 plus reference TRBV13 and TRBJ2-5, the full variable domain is AAGVIQSPRHLIKEKRETATLKCYPIPRHDTVYWYQQGPGQDPQFLISFYEKMQSDKGSIPDRFSAQQFSDYHSELNMSSLELGDSALYFCASSPAGQQETQYFGPGTRLLVL.

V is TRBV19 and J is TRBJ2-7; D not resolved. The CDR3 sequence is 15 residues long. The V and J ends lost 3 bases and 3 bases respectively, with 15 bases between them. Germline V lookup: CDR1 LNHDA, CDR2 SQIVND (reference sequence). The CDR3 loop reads CASSMAPSRHYEQYF. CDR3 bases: TGTGCCAGTAGTATGGCGCCTTCCCGACACTACGAGCAGTACTTC.

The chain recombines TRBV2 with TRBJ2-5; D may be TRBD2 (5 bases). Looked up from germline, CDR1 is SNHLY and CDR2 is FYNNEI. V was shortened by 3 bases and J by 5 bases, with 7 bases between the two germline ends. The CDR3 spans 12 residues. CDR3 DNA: TGTGCCAGCAGTGAGGACTGGGAGACCCAGTACTTC. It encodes CASSEDWETQYF.

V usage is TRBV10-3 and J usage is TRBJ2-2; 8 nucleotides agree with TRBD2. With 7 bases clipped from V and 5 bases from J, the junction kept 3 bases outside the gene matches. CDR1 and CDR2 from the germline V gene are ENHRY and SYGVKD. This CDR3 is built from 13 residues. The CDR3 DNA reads TGTGCCATCACGCGGGGGGAAACCGGGGAGCTGTTTTTT. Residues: CAITRGETGELFF.

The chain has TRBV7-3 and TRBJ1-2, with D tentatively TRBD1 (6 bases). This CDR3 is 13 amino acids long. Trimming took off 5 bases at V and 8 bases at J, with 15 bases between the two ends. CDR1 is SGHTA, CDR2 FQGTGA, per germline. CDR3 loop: CASSKDSLGGYTF. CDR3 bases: TGTGCCAGCAGCAAGGACAGCCTGGGGGGCTACACCTTC. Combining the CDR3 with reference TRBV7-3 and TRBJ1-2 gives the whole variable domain GAGVSQTPSNKVTEKGKYVELRCDPISGHTALYWYRQSLGQGPEFLIYFQGTGAADDSGLPNDRFFAVRPEGSVSTLKIQRTERGDSAVYLCASSKDSLGGYTFGSGTRLTVV.

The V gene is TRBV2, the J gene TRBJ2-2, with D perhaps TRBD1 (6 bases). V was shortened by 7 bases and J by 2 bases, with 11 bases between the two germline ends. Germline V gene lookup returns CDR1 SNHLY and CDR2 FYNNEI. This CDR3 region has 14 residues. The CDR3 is CASTTGPNTGELFF. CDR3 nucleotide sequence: TGTGCCAGCACAACAGGGCCCAACACCGGGGAGCTGTTTTTT.

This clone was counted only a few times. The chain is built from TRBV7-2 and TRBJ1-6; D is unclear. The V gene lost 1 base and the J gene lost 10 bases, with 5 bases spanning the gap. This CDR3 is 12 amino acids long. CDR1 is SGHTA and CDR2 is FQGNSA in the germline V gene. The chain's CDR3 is CASSLGGSPLHF. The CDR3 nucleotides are TGTGCCAGCAGCTTAGGAGGGTCACCCCTCCACTTT. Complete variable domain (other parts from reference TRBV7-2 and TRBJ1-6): GAGVSQSPSNKVTEKGKDVELRCDPISGHTALYWYRQSLGQGLEFLIYFQGNSAPDKSGLPSDRFSAERTGGSVSTLTIQRTQQEDSAVYLCASSLGGSPLHFGNGTRLTVT.

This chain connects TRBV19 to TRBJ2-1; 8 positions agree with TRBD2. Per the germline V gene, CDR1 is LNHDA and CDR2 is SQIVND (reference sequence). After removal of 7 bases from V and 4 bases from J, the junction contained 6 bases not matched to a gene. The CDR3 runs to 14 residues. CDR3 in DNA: TGTGCCAGTATTGGCCGGGGGGGTTACAATGAGCAGTTCTTC. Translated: CASIGRGGYNEQFF.

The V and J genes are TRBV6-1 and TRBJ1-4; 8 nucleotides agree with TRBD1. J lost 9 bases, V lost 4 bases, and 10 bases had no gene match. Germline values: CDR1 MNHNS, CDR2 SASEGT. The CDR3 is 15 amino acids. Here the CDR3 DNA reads TGTGCCAGCAGTGGAGGACAGGGAGGTGGTCAAAAACTGTTTTTT. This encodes CASSGGQGGGQKLFF.

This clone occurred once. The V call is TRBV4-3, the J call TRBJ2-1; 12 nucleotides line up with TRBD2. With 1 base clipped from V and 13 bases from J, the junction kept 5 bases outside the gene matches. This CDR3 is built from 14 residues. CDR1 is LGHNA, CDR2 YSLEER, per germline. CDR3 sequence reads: CASSQGLAGEVQFF. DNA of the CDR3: TGCGCCAGCAGCCAAGGACTAGCGGGGGAGGTACAGTTCTTC.

The CDR3 protein is CASSMRGGRQETQYF. The CDR3 DNA follows: TGTGCCAGCAGCATGCGGGGGGGCCGCCAAGAGACCCAGTACTTC. V is TRBV6-5 and J is TRBJ2-5; 9 nucleotides align to TRBD2. Germline assignment: CDR1 MNHEY and CDR2 SVGAGI. CDR3 length: 15 residues. Trimming at V came to 6 bases and at J to 1 base, leaving 6 bases not matched to a gene.

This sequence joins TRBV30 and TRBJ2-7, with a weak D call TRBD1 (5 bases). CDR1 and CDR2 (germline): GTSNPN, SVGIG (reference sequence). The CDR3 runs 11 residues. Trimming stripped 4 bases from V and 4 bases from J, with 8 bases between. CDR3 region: CAWIRGYEQYF. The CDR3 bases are TGTGCCTGGATAAGGGGTTACGAGCAGTACTTC.

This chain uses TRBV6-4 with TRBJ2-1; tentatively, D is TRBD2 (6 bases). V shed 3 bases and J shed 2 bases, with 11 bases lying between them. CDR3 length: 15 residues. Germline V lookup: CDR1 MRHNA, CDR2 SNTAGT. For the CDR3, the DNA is TGTGCCAGCAGTGATTCAGGAGGGCCCTACAATGAGCAGTTCTTC. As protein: CASSDSGGPYNEQFF.